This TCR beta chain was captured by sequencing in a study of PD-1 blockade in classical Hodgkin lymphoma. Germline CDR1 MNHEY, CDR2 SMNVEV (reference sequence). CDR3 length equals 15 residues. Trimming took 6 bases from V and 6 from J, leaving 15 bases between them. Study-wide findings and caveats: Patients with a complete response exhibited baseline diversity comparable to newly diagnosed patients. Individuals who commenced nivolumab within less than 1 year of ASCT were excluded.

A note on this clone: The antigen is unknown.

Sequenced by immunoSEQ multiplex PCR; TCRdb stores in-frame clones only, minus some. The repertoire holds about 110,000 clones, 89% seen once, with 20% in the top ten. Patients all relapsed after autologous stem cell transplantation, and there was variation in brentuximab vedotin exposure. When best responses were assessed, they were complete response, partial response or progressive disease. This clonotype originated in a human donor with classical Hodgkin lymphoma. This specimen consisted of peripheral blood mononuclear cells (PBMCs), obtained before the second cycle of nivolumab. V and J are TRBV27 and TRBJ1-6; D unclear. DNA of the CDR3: TGTGCCAGCAGCCGTGAGCTTTCGGGTAATTCACCCCTCCACTTT. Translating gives CASSRELSGNSPLHF.